This T cell receptor (beta chain) comes out of a study of blood T cells in healthy people across ages. Looking at the study overall: Template switching captured about one barcoded beta molecule per two T cells. Whole-study findings and limits: Long-lived donors had more naive CD4+ cells and higher diversity than aged donors. Diversity estimated from one million T cells was considered an underestimate.

With a J-beta primer mix and a sample-barcoded 5' primer, a second PCR ran about 7 to 11 cycles. Every cDNA molecule bore a tag from a template-switch adaptor containing 12 random nucleotides. TCRdb processed the 5' RACE reads anew with MiXCR; each CDR3 protein has one entry. This table has some 1.7 million distinct CDR3 sequences, 28% appearing once. This clonotype was recorded at least ten times. Its antigen is not known. The CDR3 runs 18 residues. Unmatched junction bases numbered 10, after V lost 0 bases and J lost 0 bases. Germline V CDR1 and CDR2: MGHRA, YSYEKL. The source of this sequence is a woman in her 30s in good health. The material sequenced was blood. The chain employs TRBV4-1 and TRBJ2-7, with 8 bases identical to TRBD2. Written as DNA, the CDR3 is TGCGCCAGCAGCCAAGATCGGGGGGAGCGGGGGACCTCCTACGAGCAGTACTTC. Protein sequence: CASSQDRGERGTSYEQYF.